This record looks at one T cell receptor beta chain sequence and its context. Its specificity is unknown. This sample stems from a study of OX40 agonist ivuxolimab in advanced cancers. Background on the study: A partial response was reached by three patients: one with hepatocellular carcinoma and two with cutaneous melanoma.

V lost 3 bases and J lost 4; bases outside the gene matches: 12. Germline lookup yields CDR1 SGDLS and CDR2 YYNGEE. The length of the CDR3 is 16 residues. Autoimmune disease history or systemic immunosuppression disqualified patients. Whole-study findings and limits: Among the least clonally expanded were partial responders at 0.1-3.0 mg/kg. CD4+ and CD8+ blood T cells expanded clonally by week 6 at 0.1 to 3.0 mg/kg.

The data were produced by immunoSEQ multiplex PCR, yet TCRdb's version contains in-frame clones alone and is incomplete. The sample contains under 65,000 clones, less than 95% of which appear only once. The clonotype comes from an adult with an advanced solid tumor such as melanoma, head and neck, liver or kidney cancer. The sample was CD4+ or CD8+ T cells sorted from blood, taken in a trial of the OX40 agonist ivuxolimab. This chain joins TRBV9 and TRBJ2-5; 7 nucleotides align to TRBD1. The CDR3 here is CASSASWDSSSETQYF. The CDR3, as DNA: TGTGCCAGCAGCGCATCCTGGGACAGCTCCTCAGAGACCCAGTACTTC.